The 14 T cell receptor beta chains in this list originate from one sample, sequenced in a study of prognosis after radiotherapy for stage I lung cancer. The authors amplified TCR beta CDR3 from genomic DNA using two-round multiplex PCR. Initially, in first-round PCR, primers specific to each TRBV and TRBJ gene were used. TCRdb reanalysed the multiplex PCR reads using MiXCR and keeps one entry per CDR3 protein. This sample carries 20,000 to 25,000 distinct CDR3 sequences, less than 50% of them seen once, and the ten largest clones take 25% to 35%. The source was PBMCs, collected before or after stereotactic body radiation therapy (not recorded which). These receptors were taken from a donor over 45 with non-small cell lung cancer.

The chain uses TRBV11-3 and TRBJ2-5, with TRBD2 matching over 7 bases. The CDR3 runs 13 residues. Germline loops: CDR1 SGHNT, CDR2 YENEEA. Trimming removed 5 bases from V and 5 bases from J; junction bases left unmatched: 5. CDR3 sequence reads: CASSRREGETQYF. The CDR3, as DNA: TGTGCCAGCAGCAGAAGGGAGGGCGAGACCCAGTACTTC.

This clonotype has only a few counts. A clone one base away is much larger, so this may be a read error. Since the CDR3 does not end with the conserved phenylalanine or tryptophan, this likely comes from a read error. The chain combines TRBV2 with TRBJ2-7; D ambiguous. V lost 7 bases to trimming and J lost 6 bases, with 7 bases between them. CDR1 is SNHLY and CDR2 is FYNNEI in the germline V gene. The CDR3 runs to 10 residues. CDR3 amino acids: CASIKTEQYS. CDR3 DNA: TGTGCCAGCATCAAGACCGAGCAGTACTCC.

This clonotype has ten or more counts. V gene TRBV7-6 combines with J gene TRBJ2-5; 7 nucleotides line up with TRBD2. Germline V gives CDR1 SGHVS, CDR2 FNYEAQ. Trimming took 1 base from V and 0 from J; bases not matched to a gene: 2. This CDR3 contains 15 residues. CDR3 sequence (DNA): TGTGCCAGCAGCTTAGTTAGCGGGTACCAAGAGACCCAGTACTTC. Its translation: CASSLVSGYQETQYF.

This rearrangement joins TRBV24-1 to TRBJ2-7; weak D call: TRBD1 (6 bases). Germline assignment: CDR1 KGHDR and CDR2 SFDVKD. Deletions cut 1 base from V and 3 bases from J, with 12 bases between. The CDR3 runs to 15 residues. The CDR3 is CATSDFGTRYYEQYF. As DNA, the CDR3 is TGTGCCACCAGTGATTTCGGGACAAGGTACTACGAGCAGTACTTC.

V is TRBV6-2 or TRBV6-3 and J is TRBJ2-1; TRBD1 aligns across 7 bases. The CDR3 totals 15 residues. The V segment lost 6 bases and the J segment 0 bases; nucleotides outside the gene matches: 5. The germline CDR1 and CDR2 sequences are MNHEY and SVGEGT. CDR3 bases: TGTGCCAGCAGCGGGGCAGGGGGCTCCTACAATGAGCAGTTCTTC. Amino acid sequence: CASSGAGGSYNEQFF.

This clonotype was counted ten times or more. This chain connects TRBV15 to TRBJ1-2; possible D gene TRBD1, 5 bases. From germline, CDR1 is LNHNV and CDR2 YYDKDF (reference sequence). V lost 5 bases to trimming and J lost 8 bases, with 21 bases between them. The CDR3 loop spans 15 amino acids. The CDR3 loop reads CATSSGARGVAGYTF. In DNA form, the CDR3 reads TGTGCCACCAGCTCCGGGGCGCGGGGGGTTGCAGGCTACACCTTC.

In the case of this clonotype: A read error may produce the germline difference seen at one junction end. The chain employs TRBV4-3 and TRBJ1-6; maybe TRBD1 (5 bases). Germline V gene lookup returns CDR1 LGHNA and CDR2 YSLEER. This CDR3 is built from 15 residues. In DNA, the CDR3 is TGCGCCAGCAGCCAAGATACAGGACCTGCCACACCCCTCAACTTT. It yields the protein CASSQDTGPATPLNF.

The gene calls are TRBV6-5 and TRBJ2-1; D possibly matches TRBD1 or TRBD2 (5 bases each). Germline CDR1 MNHEY, CDR2 SVGAGI. Between the trimmed V and J ends, which lost 2 bases and 2 bases, there was a span of 13 bases. The CDR3 totals 16 residues. This chain's CDR3 is CASSYTSGPPYNEQFF. In DNA form, the CDR3 reads TGTGCCAGCAGTTACACGTCGGGACCCCCCTACAATGAGCAGTTCTTC.

This clonotype was observed at least ten times. This chain's CDR3 is CASSLGMGYEQFF. The CDR3 DNA follows: TGTGCCAGCAGCTTAGGGATGGGCTACGAGCAGTTCTTC. The chain couples TRBV7-7 to TRBJ2-1; D remains unclear. This CDR3 has 13 residues. The V and J ends lost 1 base and 10 bases respectively, with 11 bases between them. The germline CDR1 and CDR2 sequences are SSHAT and FNYEAQ (reference sequence).

The chain recombines TRBV5-4 with TRBJ1-1, with a weak D call TRBD1 (5 bases). CDR3 length: 14 amino acids. Germline values: CDR1 SGHNT, CDR2 YYREEE (reference sequence). V gave up 2 bases and J gave up 2 bases, with 10 bases separating them. CDR3 region: CASSLRGGNTEAFF. The CDR3 nucleotides are TGTGCCAGCAGCTTAAGGGGAGGCAACACTGAAGCTTTCTTT.

This clonotype was seen ten or more times. The gene calls are TRBV18 and TRBJ2-1; D not resolved. With 5 bases removed from V and 6 bases from J, the gap between germline ends came to 5 bases. This CDR3 comprises 11 residues. Germline loops: CDR1 KGHSH, CDR2 LQKENI. The DNA for the CDR3 is TGTGCCAGCTCAAACATCAATGAGCAGTTCTTC. Its translation is CASSNINEQFF.

This clonotype has a count of ten or more. The rearrangement joins TRBV12-3 or TRBV12-4 to TRBJ2-4, with 13 positions matching TRBD2. Trimming at V came to 3 bases and at J to 7 bases, leaving 18 bases not matched to a gene. This CDR3 spans 20 amino acids. As DNA, the CDR3 is TGTGCCAGCAGTTTCAGCAGGACTAGCGGGGGCCCGGCACGCTCTAACATTCAGTACTTC. As protein: CASSFSRTSGGPARSNIQYF.

This clonotype was counted once. The chain carries TRBV11-3 and TRBJ1-1, with TRBD1 matching over 7 bases. The CDR3 has 15 residues. From germline, CDR1 is SGHNT and CDR2 YENEEA. V dropped 4 bases and J dropped 5; count of bases not matched to a gene: 10. CDR3 in amino acids: CASSSYGQEGTEAFF. The CDR3 region has the DNA TGTGCCAGCAGCTCTTACGGACAGGAGGGAACTGAAGCTTTCTTT. The whole variable domain, filled in from reference TRBV11-3 and TRBJ1-1, reads EAGVVQSPRYKIIEKKQPVAFWCNPISGHNTLYWYLQNLGQGPELLIRYENEEAVDDSQLPKDRFSAERLKGVDSTLKIQPAELGDSAVYLCASSSYGQEGTEAFFGQGTRLTVV.

The sample holds many counts of this clonotype. The CDR3 region is CAISDTSTSGRLGDTQYF. CDR3 nucleotides: TGTGCCATCAGTGATACCTCGACTAGCGGGAGGCTGGGAGATACGCAGTATTTT. J is TRBJ2-3 and V is TRBV10-3; 13 nucleotides align to TRBD2. This CDR3 has 18 residues. V shed 3 bases, J shed 5 bases, and the junction held 11 bases outside the gene matches. CDR1 and CDR2 (germline): ENHRY, SYGVKD.